Below, 15 T cell receptor beta chains from the same sample are listed, as sequenced in a study of T cells in tumors and immune-related adverse events. Sequenced by immunoSEQ multiplex PCR; TCRdb stores in-frame clones only, minus some. The sample includes about 22,000 clones, 75% to 95% seen only once; the top ten take around 1.3%. Specimen: lymph node tissue, collected from a patient treated with anti-PD-1 therapy. These receptors came from a female donor with metastatic renal cell carcinoma.

The V gene is TRBV4-1, the J gene TRBJ1-5; maybe TRBD1 (6 bases). From germline, CDR1 is MGHRA and CDR2 YSYEKL. The CDR3 has 16 amino acids. Between the trimmed V and J ends, which lost 0 bases and 3 bases, there was a span of 12 bases. CDR3 sequence (DNA): TGCGCCAGCAGCCAAGATCGGGACAACCCCAATCAGCCCCAGCATTTT. This codes for CASSQDRDNPNQPQHF.

The chain is built from TRBV21-1 and TRBJ1-1; TRBD1 is taken as the D call from the table, unchecked against the DNA. TRBV21-1 is an annotated pseudogene. The CDR3 consists of 16 residues. The CDR3 loop reads CASSKPQGQFNTEAFF. CDR3 sequence (DNA): TGTGCCAGCAGCAAACCCCAGGGACAGTTCAACACTGAAGCTTTCTTT.

The chain carries TRBV18 and TRBJ2-7; 8 nucleotides line up with TRBD1. CDR1 is KGHSH and CDR2 is LQKENI in the germline V gene. Unmatched junction bases numbered 13, after V lost 6 bases and J lost 3 bases. The CDR3 runs 16 residues. CDR3 nucleotides: TGTGCCAGCTCCCCCGGGACAGGCTTTTTTGTCTACGAGCAGTACTTC. Translated, it gives CASSPGTGFFVYEQYF.

The V call is TRBV10-1, the J call TRBJ2-1; TRBD2 matches at 12 bases. This CDR3 is built from 18 residues. The junction had 7 bases not matched to a gene; V was cut back by 4 bases and J by 0 bases. Germline V CDR1 and CDR2: WNHNN, SYGVQD (reference sequence). The CDR3 bases are TGCGCCAGCAGTGTCACTAGCGGGGGGCTGAGCTCCTACAATGAGCAGTTCTTC. It encodes CASSVTSGGLSSYNEQFF.

V and J are TRBV12-5 and TRBJ1-5; 7 nucleotides align to TRBD1. J gave up 3 bases and V 7 bases, and 6 bases lay outside the gene matches. The CDR3 contains 14 residues. Germline assignment: CDR1 LGHNT and CDR2 FRNRAP. The CDR3 loop reads CASAKGQLNQPQHF. CDR3 nucleotides: TGTGCTAGTGCCAAGGGACAGCTCAATCAGCCCCAGCATTTT.

This clone was observed a few times. The chain recombines TRBV7-6 with TRBJ1-5; possible D gene TRBD1, 6 bases. CDR3 size: 13 residues. Germline assignment: CDR1 SGHVS and CDR2 FNYEAQ. V gave up 5 bases and J gave up 4 bases, with 9 bases separating them. The CDR3 region has the DNA TGTGCCAGCAGCCGGCAGGGGAATCAGCCCCAGCATTTT. Translating gives CASSRQGNQPQHF.

This clone was found once. The chain links TRBV27 to TRBJ1-3; the match to TRBD1 covers 8 bases. Looked up from germline, CDR1 is MNHEY and CDR2 is SMNVEV (reference sequence). The J segment lost 4 bases and the V segment lost 4 bases, leaving 12 bases of the junction unmatched. The CDR3 sequence is 17 residues long. The CDR3 DNA is TGTGCCAGCAGTTCCAAAGGCAGGGGGCTTGGGGGAAACACCATATATTTT. It yields the protein CASSSKGRGLGGNTIYF.

The chain carries TRBV2 and TRBJ2-7; 8 bases are a match to TRBD1. The trim removed 4 bases at V and 0 bases at J, leaving 5 bases unmatched. Germline CDR1 reads SNHLY; CDR2 reads FYNNEI. This CDR3 comprises 15 residues. The CDR3 coding sequence is TGTGCCAGCAGTGTGTCAACAGGGGGCTCCTACGAGCAGTACTTC. Translating it yields CASSVSTGGSYEQYF.

The chain carries TRBV9 and TRBJ2-3; 12 positions agree with TRBD2. Germline CDR1 reads SGDLS; CDR2 reads YYNGEE. V lost 1 base to trimming and J lost 11 bases; unmatched junction nucleotides: 5. The CDR3 extends over 14 amino acids. The CDR3 reads CASSVNLAGGGQYF. CDR3 bases: TGTGCCAGCAGCGTAAATCTAGCGGGAGGGGGGCAGTATTTT.

CDR3 sequence reads: CASRAQGDQPQHF. The CDR3 nucleotides read TGTGCCAGCAGAGCACAGGGGGATCAGCCCCAGCATTTT. The V gene is TRBV2, the J gene TRBJ1-5; 8 bases fit TRBD1. This CDR3 comprises 13 residues. Germline V CDR1 and CDR2: SNHLY, FYNNEI. V trimming: 6 bases; J trimming: 5 bases; junction bases outside the gene matches: 3.

V and J are TRBV30 and TRBJ2-7; unclear D gene. The CDR3 loop spans 13 amino acids. Trimming removed 1 base from V and 2 bases from J, with 9 bases in between. Germline V CDR1 and CDR2: GTSNPN, SVGIG (reference sequence). The CDR3 DNA sequence: TGTGCCTGGAGTGGTCAGGCCCCCTACGAGCAGTACTTC. Its protein is CAWSGQAPYEQYF.

V and J are TRBV27 and TRBJ2-1; 10 nucleotides agree with TRBD2. Germline V gene data show CDR1 as MNHEY and CDR2 as SMNVEV (reference sequence). V was pared by 6 bases and J by 5 bases, with 19 bases of the junction left unmatched. CDR3 length: 19 residues. CDR3 loop: CASRSGGLAPIRFHNEQFF. The CDR3 nucleotides read TGTGCCAGCAGATCGGGGGGACTAGCGCCAATCCGTTTCCACAATGAGCAGTTCTTC.

The chain has TRBV7-9 and TRBJ1-4; D is perhaps TRBD1 (5 bases). The CDR3 length is 14 residues. V was shortened by 4 bases and J by 8 bases, with 14 bases between the two germline ends. In germline, CDR1 is SEHNR, CDR2 FQNEAQ (reference sequence). In DNA form, the CDR3 reads TGTGCCAGCAGCTCGCAGGGAAGCCTAGAAAAACTGTTTTTT. It codes for CASSSQGSLEKLFF. Drawing the rest from reference TRBV7-9 and TRBJ1-4, the complete variable domain is DTGVSQNPRHKITKRGQNVTFRCDPISEHNRLYWYRQTLGQGPEFLTYFQNEAQLEKSRLLSDRFSAERPKGSFSTLEIQRTEQGDSAMYLCASSSQGSLEKLFFGSGTQLSVL.

The chain is built from TRBV28 and TRBJ2-7; TRBD1 aligns across 7 bases. The germline V gene has CDR1 MDHEN and CDR2 SYDVKM. This CDR3 has 15 amino acids. The ends lost 8 bases at V and 0 bases at J; junction bases unmatched: 10. The CDR3 DNA sequence: TGTGCCAGCTTAACCTCCGGGACAGACTCCTACGAGCAGTACTTC. It yields the protein CASLTSGTDSYEQYF.

V is TRBV7-8 and J is TRBJ2-1, with TRBD1 as a possible D gene (7 bases). The CDR3 is 15 amino acids. CDR1 is SGHVS, CDR2 FQNEAQ, per germline. Trimming left V 4 bases short and J 8 bases short, with 18 bases between. The CDR3 reads CASSSPTTGRHEQFF. CDR3 in DNA: TGTGCCAGCAGCTCGCCCACGACAGGGAGGCATGAGCAGTTCTTC. The complete variable domain, with remaining parts taken from reference TRBV7-8 and TRBJ2-1, reads GAGVSQSPRYKVAKRGQDVALRCDPISGHVSLFWYQQALGQGPEFLTYFQNEAQLDKSGLPSDRFFAERPEGSVSTLKIQRTQQEDSAVYLCASSSPTTGRHEQFFGPGTRLTVL.